This T cell receptor (beta chain) was recorded in a study of control samples from healthy donors and cancer patients. TCRdb's table, derived via immunoSEQ multiplex PCR, lists solely in-frame clones and lacks some. The sample shows over 150,000 clones, 90% of them seen only once. V shed 4 bases, J shed 1 base, and the junction held 4 bases outside the gene matches. The length of the CDR3 is 16 residues. Germline V gene lookup returns CDR1 LGHDT and CDR2 YNNKEL (reference sequence). The source is a woman aged 50 to 60 in good health. The rearrangement uses TRBV3-1 (or the pseudogene TRBV3-2) and TRBJ2-1; 10 nucleotides align to TRBD2. Input material: blood. DNA of the CDR3: TGTGCCAGCAGCCGGACTAGCGGCCATTCCTACAATGAGCAGTTCTTC. This encodes CASSRTSGHSYNEQFF.